This TCR beta chain was observed in a study of T cells in Graves' hyperthyroidism and ophthalmopathy. Study-wide results and limits: Most thyroid-expanded clonotypes above 0.001 were also found in blood.

Amplified regions were TCR beta CDR3 sequences from RNA transcripts. Primed by the HTBI set, a first-round RT-PCR was run on the TCR CDR3. TCRdb re-called the multiplex PCR reads through MiXCR, storing one row per CDR3 protein. The data contain about 690,000 distinct CDR3 sequences, roughly a sixth of them singletons. Graves' hyperthyroidism is called stable when ophthalmopathy does not progress within 18 months. Per germline, CDR1 LNHDA and CDR2 SQIVND (reference sequence). V lost 11 bases to trimming and J lost 4 bases; unmatched junction nucleotides: 13. The CDR3 has 14 residues. This clonotype was counted many times. Antigen: not known.

The specimen sequenced was blood. J is TRBJ2-5 and V is TRBV19, with 7 positions matching TRBD2. This clonotype was sampled from a man aged 50 or older with Graves' hyperthyroidism. CDR3 coding DNA: TGTGCCCCCAGGCCAGCGGGAAAGAGAGAGACCCAGTACTTC. It specifies CAPRPAGKRETQYF.